This T cell receptor beta chain was sequenced in a study of response to subunit inactivated influenza vaccine. This clonotype was seen only a few times. V gave up 3 bases and J gave up 5 bases; unmatched junction bases: 4. Germline-derived CDR1 and CDR2 are KGHSH and LQKENI. The CDR3 is 16 residues long. In TCRdb, the RT-PCR reads were re-called with MiXCR into one record per CDR3 protein. Here the sample spans hundreds of thousands of distinct CDR3 sequences, approximately 14% being singletons. The receptor comes from a man between 45 and 60 years old who received an inactivated influenza vaccine. J is TRBJ2-1 and V is TRBV18, with 13 positions matching TRBD2. The starting material was PBMCs from blood, obtained roughly 15 days before vaccination. The chain's CDR3 is CASSPRTSGGHNEQFF. DNA of the CDR3: TGTGCCAGCTCACCGCGGACTAGCGGGGGACACAATGAGCAGTTCTTC.